A single sample is the source of the 21 T cell receptor beta chains below, sequenced in a study of blood T cells in healthy people across ages (dated by TCRdb to the mid-2010s). The library was generated by 5' RACE. Sequencer: Illumina HiSeq 2500. The second PCR ran for roughly 6 to 11 cycles and used a J-beta primer mix along with a sample-barcoded 5' primer. In-frame beta chains were kept once TCRdb had trimmed the public reads at Q25 with fastp and called clones with MiXCR. Under each unique CDR3 protein, matching rows form one entry showing the most common genes and DNA. Present in this sample are 700,000 to 850,000 distinct CDR3 sequences, roughly 34% of which were seen just once. The ten top clones hold 10% to 15% of the sample. The sample taken for sequencing was blood. Source of these receptors: a man between 18 and 29 years old in good health.

CDR3 sequence reads: CASSVGWTGSYNEQFF. Written as DNA, the CDR3 is TGTGCCAGCAGTGTTGGGTGGACAGGGTCCTACAATGAGCAGTTCTTC. This chain joins TRBV6-1 and TRBJ2-1; TRBD1 matches 8 bases. The V and J ends lost 4 bases and 1 base, in that order; junction bases with no gene match: 6. The length of the CDR3 is 16 residues. Germline CDR1 and CDR2: MNHNS and SASEGT.

The chain recombines TRBV4-3 with TRBJ1-3, with D hard to call. CDR1 LGHNA and CDR2 YSLEER come from the germline V gene. V was cut by 0 bases and J by 1 base, with 10 bases left in between. The CDR3 loop spans 16 amino acids. As DNA, the CDR3 is TGCGCCAGCAGCCAAGATAGGATTTCGTCTGGAAACACCATATATTTT. This encodes CASSQDRISSGNTIYF.

In the case of this clonotype: A much larger clonotype is one base distant, so this may be a read error. V is TRBV7-2 and J is TRBJ2-7; 8 positions agree with TRBD2. There are 16 residues in the CDR3. The V and J ends lost 7 bases and 7 bases, in that order; junction bases with no gene match: 18. Per the germline V gene, CDR1 is SGHTA and CDR2 is FQGNSA. CDR3 in amino acids: CASTGGGVVPYNEQYF. CDR3 DNA: TGTGCCAGCACCGGGGGGGGCGTCGTCCCCTACAATGAGCAGTACTTC.

This chain joins TRBV6-2 or TRBV6-3 and TRBJ1-1; D remains ambiguous. The length of the CDR3 is 14 residues. Germline lookup yields CDR1 MNHEY and CDR2 SVGEGT. V was clipped by 5 bases and J by 5 bases, with 15 bases between them. DNA for the CDR3: TGTGCCAGCAGTAGGGAGGCTTGGGGTACTGAAGCTTTCTTT. It encodes CASSREAWGTEAFF.

About this clonotype: It may be a read error: a sequence one base away is much more abundant. CDR3 in amino acids: CASSLAMTSYNEQYF. DNA for the CDR3: TGTGCCAGCAGCTTAGCGATGACTTCGTACAATGAGCAGTACTTC. This chain connects TRBV7-2 to TRBJ2-4; D gene uncertain. The V gene lost 0 bases and the J gene lost 13 bases, with 19 bases spanning the gap. This CDR3 region has 15 residues. CDR1 is SGHTA, CDR2 FQGNSA, per germline. The whole variable domain, remainder taken from reference TRBV7-2 and TRBJ2-4, is GAGVSQSPSNKVTEKGKDVELRCDPISGHTALYWYRQSLGQGLEFLIYFQGNSAPDKSGLPSDRFSAERTGGSVSTLTIQRTQQEDSAVYLCASSLAMTSYNEQYFGAGTRLSVL.

This chain connects TRBV27 to TRBJ1-4, with a tentative D call TRBD1 (5 bases). V lost 8 bases to trimming and J lost 2 bases, with 12 bases between them. CDR1 and CDR2 (germline): MNHEY, SMNVEV (reference sequence). This CDR3 spans 14 amino acids. The CDR3: CASARVFTNEKLFF. CDR3 DNA: TGTGCCAGCGCCAGGGTGTTTACTAATGAAAAACTGTTTTTT.

This chain links TRBV7-2 with TRBJ2-5; D assignment may be TRBD1 or TRBD2 (6 bases each). Germline V gene data show CDR1 as SGHTA and CDR2 as FQGNSA. The CDR3 runs to 16 residues. Trimming removed 3 bases from V and 5 bases from J, with 19 bases in between. CDR3 DNA sequence: TGTGCCAGCAGCTTGAATCTTGGAGGGGGTGGGGAGACCCAGTACTTC. This codes for CASSLNLGGGGETQYF.

The CDR3 sequence is CASSETGTGQETQYF. DNA of the CDR3: TGTGCCAGCAGTGAGACAGGGACGGGGCAAGAGACCCAGTACTTC. V is TRBV12-3 or TRBV12-4 and J is TRBJ2-5; TRBD1 aligns across 7 bases. The CDR3 has 15 amino acids. Unmatched junction bases numbered 8, after V lost 5 bases and J lost 2 bases.

About this clonotype itself: This may come from a read error, since a much larger clone is one base off. V and J are TRBV12-3 or TRBV12-4 and TRBJ2-1, with TRBD2 identical over 12 bases. The length of the CDR3 is 17 residues. Germline trimming cut 2 bases from V and 9 bases from J; bases unmatched to any gene: 11. As DNA, the CDR3 is TGTGCCAGCAGTTTACCTCGGGCTAGCGGGGGGGCCGGTGAGCAGTTCTTC. Its protein product is CASSLPRASGGAGEQFF.

The V and J genes are TRBV27 and TRBJ2-7; the match to TRBD1 covers 9 bases. The last part of the DNA fits TRBJ2-5 better; the J call may be wrong. CDR3 length: 15 residues. Germline V gene sequence: CDR1 MNHEY, CDR2 SMNVEV (reference sequence). This CDR3 is CASSFTDRGQETQYF. CDR3 coding DNA: TGTGCCAGCAGTTTCACCGACAGGGGGCAAGAGACCCAGTACTTC.

The chain is built from TRBV12-3 or TRBV12-4 and TRBJ2-1; TRBD2 is a possible D gene (6 bases). The end of the DNA is better explained by TRBJ2-7, so the J call may be wrong. The CDR3 totals 15 residues. Here the CDR3 reads CASRRGETTYNEQYF. DNA for the CDR3: TGTGCCAGCAGGCGCGGGGAAACCACTTACAATGAGCAGTACTTC.

The J gene is TRBJ1-1, the V gene TRBV6-1; the D is unclear. This CDR3 comprises 12 residues. The V and J ends lost 0 bases and 7 bases respectively, with 6 bases between them. Germline CDR1 is MNHNS and CDR2 is SASEGT. CDR3 nucleotides: TGTGCCAGCAGTGAAGCGGGGAATGAAGCTTTCTTT. Protein sequence: CASSEAGNEAFF.

The chain joins TRBV9 to TRBJ2-1; possibly TRBD2 for D (5 bases). The end of the DNA fits TRBJ2-7 better, so the J call may be wrong. CDR1 and CDR2 from the germline V gene are SGDLS and YYNGEE. The CDR3 is 16 residues long. The CDR3 region is CASSTRLASSYNEQYF. The CDR3 bases are TGTGCCAGCAGCACCCGCCTAGCCAGCTCCTACAATGAGCAGTACTTC.

This clonotype came up many times. This chain uses TRBV12-3 or TRBV12-4 with TRBJ1-2; TRBD1 might be the D (6 bases). V shed 4 bases and J shed 4 bases, with 7 bases lying between them. CDR3 length: 12 amino acids. CDR3 in amino acids: CASSSRGYGYTF. The CDR3 nucleotides are TGTGCCAGCAGTTCCAGGGGCTATGGCTACACCTTC.

This clonotype was counted between two and nine times. The J gene is TRBJ1-5, the V gene TRBV20-1; no clear D. CDR1 is DFQATT and CDR2 is SNEGSKA in the germline V gene (reference sequence). V lost 3 bases and J lost 7, with 16 bases in between. CDR3 length: 14 amino acids. The CDR3 region is CSASASGRYQPQHF. Written as DNA, the CDR3 is TGCAGTGCTAGTGCATCGGGGAGGTACCAGCCCCAGCATTTT.

This clonotype was seen many times. The genes are TRBV6-5 and TRBJ2-7, with D tentatively TRBD1 (6 bases). CDR3 length equals 14 residues. Deletions cut 6 bases from V and 0 bases from J, with 12 bases between. Per germline, CDR1 MNHEY and CDR2 SVGAGI. This chain's CDR3 is CASRDSFISYEQYF. DNA of the CDR3: TGTGCCAGCAGGGACAGCTTTATCTCCTACGAGCAGTACTTC.

The CDR3 bases are TGTGCCAGCAGAGGCAGATCCACAGATACGCAGTATTTT. It specifies CASRGRSTDTQYF. V is TRBV2 and J is TRBJ2-3; no definite D call. CDR3 length: 13 amino acids. Per germline, CDR1 SNHLY and CDR2 FYNNEI. The germline V and J ends were trimmed by 6 bases and 2 bases, with 9 bases remaining between them.

This chain links TRBV4-1 with TRBJ1-5; D gene ambiguous. The CDR3 is made up of 16 amino acids. From germline, CDR1 is MGHRA and CDR2 YSYEKL. Trimming cost V 1 base and J 0 bases, with 10 bases left between them. The CDR3 reads CASSQVQINSNQPQHF. The DNA of the CDR3 is TGCGCCAGCAGCCAAGTACAGATTAATAGCAATCAGCCCCAGCATTTT.

A few counts support this clonotype. V is TRBV2 and J is TRBJ2-3; D remains unclear. The CDR3 covers 14 residues. The V end lost 5 bases, the J end lost 0 bases, and 9 bases lay between the germline ends. CDR1 SNHLY and CDR2 FYNNEI come from the germline V gene. The CDR3 sequence: CASSRPYSTDTQYF. The CDR3 region has the DNA TGTGCCAGCAGTAGACCTTACAGCACAGATACGCAGTATTTT.

A few counts support this clonotype. The V gene is TRBV4-1, the J gene TRBJ2-3; TRBD2 is a possible D gene (6 bases). V lost 3 bases, J lost 4 bases, and 17 bases lay in between. The CDR3 consists of 16 residues. CDR1 is MGHRA, CDR2 YSYEKL, per germline. The CDR3 sequence is CASSQAPLASADTQYF. DNA of the CDR3: TGCGCCAGCAGCCAGGCCCCGCTAGCGTCGGCAGATACGCAGTATTTT.

There are a few counts of this clonotype. The chain combines TRBV2 with TRBJ1-1; D gene uncertain. The CDR3 consists of 13 residues. The germline CDR1 and CDR2 sequences are SNHLY and FYNNEI. V was clipped by 7 bases and J by 0 bases, with 9 bases between them. CDR3 bases: TGTGCCAGCAATGTAGGTATGAACACTGAAGCTTTCTTT. Encoded protein: CASNVGMNTEAFF.